This T cell receptor (beta chain) was observed in a study of CD8+ T cells in alopecia areata. cDNA serving as the sequencing template came from extracted, reverse transcribed RNA. Libraries were prepared by immunoSEQ multiplex PCR; TCRdb keeps only in-frame clonotypes and omits some of them. The table has 95,000 to 110,000 clones, approximately 60% seen once; the top ten hold 8.8%. Trimming removed 0 bases from V and 6 bases from J, with 11 bases in between. Germline lookup yields CDR1 GTSNPN and CDR2 SVGIG (reference sequence). The CDR3 has 13 residues. On this clone itself: Its target is unknown.

Notes on the study in general: Affected scalp, especially in alopecia totalis/universalis, had a higher clonality than normal scalp did.

Sequenced: CD4+ T cells sorted from blood. The source is a human donor in good health. This rearrangement joins TRBV30 to TRBJ1-1, with a weak D call TRBD1 (5 bases). The CDR3 DNA reads TGTGCCTGGAGTGTACGGGGGTTCGCTGAAGCTTTCTTT. Translated: CAWSVRGFAEAFF.